These 8 T cell receptor beta chains came from one sample sequenced in a study of T cell responses to AZD1222 COVID-19 vaccine. Assay: immunoSEQ multiplex PCR; the TCRdb copy retains only in-frame clones and omits some. The sample consists of about 96,000 clones, 70% to 90% of them appearing once. Sequencing was performed on peripheral blood, taken on day 0 of AZD1222 vaccination. Source of these receptors: an adult in good health.

The table lists this clone with a count of one. The V gene is TRBV6-1, the J gene TRBJ1-2, with 9 bases identical to TRBD1. The V and J ends lost 2 bases and 9 bases, in that order; junction bases with no gene match: 7. The CDR3 runs to 14 residues. CDR1 and CDR2 from the germline V gene are MNHNS and SASEGT. CDR3 in DNA: TGTGCCAGCAGTGAAAATACAGGGGGCCTTAGCTACACCTTC. Its translation: CASSENTGGLSYTF.

V usage is TRBV12-3 or TRBV12-4 and J usage is TRBJ1-2; TRBD1 might be the D (6 bases). This CDR3 contains 13 residues. Trimming left V 3 bases short and J 5 bases short, with 10 bases between. The CDR3 nucleotides are TGTGCCAGCAGTTTTCAGGGGTCATATGGCTACACCTTC. Translation: CASSFQGSYGYTF.

The chain has TRBV3-1 (or the pseudogene TRBV3-2) and TRBJ2-5; 11 bases align to TRBD2. The trim removed 1 base at V and 4 bases at J, leaving 11 bases unmatched. This CDR3 is built from 18 residues. Germline CDR1 LGHDT, CDR2 YNNKEL (reference sequence). Written as DNA, the CDR3 is TGTGCCAGCAGCCAAGGGAATAGCGGGGGGGGCAGGGCAGAGACCCAGTACTTC. Protein: CASSQGNSGGGRAETQYF.

The J gene is TRBJ1-2, the V gene TRBV3-1 (or the pseudogene TRBV3-2), with D uncertain. Germline V lookup: CDR1 LGHDT, CDR2 YNNKEL (reference sequence). Trimming took 4 bases from V and 5 from J, leaving 20 bases between them. This CDR3 comprises 16 residues. In nucleotides, the CDR3 is TGTGCCAGCAGCCCGCTCTTCGACGGCATAGAGTATGGCTACACCTTC. Its translation is CASSPLFDGIEYGYTF.

The chain uses TRBV7-2 and TRBJ1-6; D is perhaps TRBD1 (5 bases). V dropped 0 bases and J dropped 9 bases, with 9 bases sitting between them. The CDR3 runs 14 residues. Germline CDR1 and CDR2: SGHTA and FQGNSA. CDR3 amino acids: CASSLAGGSSPLHF. CDR3 DNA sequence: TGTGCCAGCAGCTTAGCGGGGGGTTCTTCACCCCTCCACTTT.

A single count supports this clone. This chain links TRBV7-3 with TRBJ2-3; TRBD2 agrees at 9 bases. Trimming took 0 bases from V and 1 from J; bases not matched to a gene: 2. The CDR3 contains 16 residues. Germline CDR1 is SGHTA and CDR2 is FQGTGA. As DNA, the CDR3 is TGTGCCAGCAGCTTAACTTCTAGCGGGGGCACAGATACGCAGTATTTT. Protein: CASSLTSSGGTDTQYF.

This sequence joins TRBV19 and TRBJ2-5, with D hard to call. Germline-derived CDR1 and CDR2 are LNHDA and SQIVND (reference sequence). With 2 bases removed from V and 2 bases from J, the gap between germline ends came to 6 bases. The CDR3 is 13 residues long. The CDR3, as DNA: TGTGCCAGTAGTATATATAGGCAAGAGACCCAGTACTTC. The encoded protein is CASSIYRQETQYF.

This chain links TRBV12-3 or TRBV12-4 with TRBJ2-7; TRBD1 aligns across 7 bases. This CDR3 has 12 residues. V lost 6 bases, J lost 3 bases, and 2 bases stayed unmatched. CDR3 coding DNA: TGTGCCAGCAGCCCAGGGGGCTACGAGCAGTACTTC. Translation: CASSPGGYEQYF.